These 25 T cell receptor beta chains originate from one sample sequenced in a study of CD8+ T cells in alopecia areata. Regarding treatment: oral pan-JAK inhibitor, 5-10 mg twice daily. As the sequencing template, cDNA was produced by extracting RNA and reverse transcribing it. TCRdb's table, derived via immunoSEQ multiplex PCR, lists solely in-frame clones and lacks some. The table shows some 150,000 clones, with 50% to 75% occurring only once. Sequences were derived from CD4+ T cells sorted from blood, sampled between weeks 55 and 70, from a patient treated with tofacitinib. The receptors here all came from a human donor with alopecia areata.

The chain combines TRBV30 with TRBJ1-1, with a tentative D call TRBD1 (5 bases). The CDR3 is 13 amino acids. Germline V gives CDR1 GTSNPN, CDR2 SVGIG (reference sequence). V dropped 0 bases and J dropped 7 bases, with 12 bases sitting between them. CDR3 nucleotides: TGTGCCTGGAGTGTACGAGTGGGGGGTGAAGCTTTCTTT. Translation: CAWSVRVGGEAFF.

The DNA of the CDR3 is TGCAGCGTTCCAGTAGGGGGGGGCCGGGAGACCCAGTACTTC. It encodes CSVPVGGGRETQYF. The chain links TRBV29-1 to TRBJ2-5; tentative D call: TRBD2 (7 bases). Germline CDR1 SQVTM, CDR2 ANQGSEA. The CDR3 extends over 14 amino acids. Deletions cut 5 bases from V and 5 bases from J, with 18 bases between.

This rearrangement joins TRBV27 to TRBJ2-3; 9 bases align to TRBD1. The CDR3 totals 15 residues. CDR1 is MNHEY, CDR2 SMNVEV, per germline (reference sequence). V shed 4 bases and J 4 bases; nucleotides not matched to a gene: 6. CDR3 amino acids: CASSSRQGVADTQYF. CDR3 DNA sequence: TGTGCCAGCAGTTCCCGACAGGGGGTCGCAGATACGCAGTATTTT.

The CDR3 coding sequence is TGCGCCAGCAGCCGTAACTTGAGACTAGGACGGGCAGATACGCAGTATTTT. Its protein is CASSRNLRLGRADTQYF. This sequence joins TRBV4-1 and TRBJ2-3; possibly TRBD2 for D (6 bases). Trimming removed 4 bases at V and 4 bases at J, with 21 bases between. Per the germline V gene, CDR1 is MGHRA and CDR2 is YSYEKL. This CDR3 is 17 amino acids long.

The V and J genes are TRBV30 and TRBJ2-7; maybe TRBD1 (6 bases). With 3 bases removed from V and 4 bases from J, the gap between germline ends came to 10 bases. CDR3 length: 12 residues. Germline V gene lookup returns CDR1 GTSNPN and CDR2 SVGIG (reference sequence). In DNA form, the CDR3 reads TGTGCCTGGAGGACAGGAGTTTACGAGCAGTACTTC. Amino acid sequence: CAWRTGVYEQYF.

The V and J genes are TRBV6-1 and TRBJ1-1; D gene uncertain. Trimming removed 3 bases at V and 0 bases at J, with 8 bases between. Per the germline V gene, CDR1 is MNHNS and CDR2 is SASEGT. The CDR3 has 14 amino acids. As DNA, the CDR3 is TGTGCCAGCAGTGAGGGTTCCTTGAACACTGAAGCTTTCTTT. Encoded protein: CASSEGSLNTEAFF.

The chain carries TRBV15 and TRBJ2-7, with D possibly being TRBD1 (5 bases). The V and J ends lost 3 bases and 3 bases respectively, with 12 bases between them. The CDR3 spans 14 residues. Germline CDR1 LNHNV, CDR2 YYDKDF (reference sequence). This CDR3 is CATSRAGKGYEQYF. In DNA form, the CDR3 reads TGTGCCACCAGCAGGGCAGGGAAAGGCTACGAGCAGTACTTC.

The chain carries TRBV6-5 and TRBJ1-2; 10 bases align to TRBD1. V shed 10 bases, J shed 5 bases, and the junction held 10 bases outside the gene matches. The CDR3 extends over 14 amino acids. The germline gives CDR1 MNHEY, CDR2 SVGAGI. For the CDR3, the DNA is TGTGCCACCGCAGCCGGGACAGGGGTATATGGCTACACCTTC. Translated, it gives CATAAGTGVYGYTF.

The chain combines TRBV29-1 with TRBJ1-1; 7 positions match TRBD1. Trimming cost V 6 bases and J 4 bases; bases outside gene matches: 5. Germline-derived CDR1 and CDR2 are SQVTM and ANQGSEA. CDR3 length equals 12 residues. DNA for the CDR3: TGCAGCGTGAACAGGGGATCCACTGAAGCTTTCTTT. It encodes CSVNRGSTEAFF.

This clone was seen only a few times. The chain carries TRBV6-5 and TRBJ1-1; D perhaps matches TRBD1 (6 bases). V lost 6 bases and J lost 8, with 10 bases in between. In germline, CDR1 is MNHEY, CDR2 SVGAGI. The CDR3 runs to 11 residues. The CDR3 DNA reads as TGTGCCAGCAGCACCGGGACAGAAGCTTTCTTT. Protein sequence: CASSTGTEAFF.

CDR3 sequence: CASSPKLGGGRYEQYF. In DNA form, the CDR3 reads TGTGCCAGCAGCCCCAAATTGGGCGGTGGAAGGTACGAGCAGTACTTC. The chain is built from TRBV7-9 and TRBJ2-7; no clear D gene. This CDR3 spans 16 amino acids. Trimming took off 5 bases at V and 4 bases at J, with 21 bases between the two ends. Germline CDR1 SEHNR, CDR2 FQNEAQ (reference sequence). The complete variable domain, with remaining parts taken from reference TRBV7-9 and TRBJ2-7, reads DTGVSQNPRHKITKRGQNVTFRCDPISEHNRLYWYRQTLGQGPEFLTYFQNEAQLEKSRLLSDRFSAERPKGSFSTLEIQRTEQGDSAMYLCASSPKLGGGRYEQYFGPGTRLTVT.

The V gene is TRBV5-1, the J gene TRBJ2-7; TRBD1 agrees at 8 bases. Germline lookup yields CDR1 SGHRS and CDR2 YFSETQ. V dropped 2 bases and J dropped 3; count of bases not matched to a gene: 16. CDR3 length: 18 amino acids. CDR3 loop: CASSFDPGGAGLIYEQYF. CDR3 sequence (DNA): TGCGCCAGCAGCTTCGACCCAGGGGGCGCAGGCCTTATCTACGAGCAGTACTTC.

CDR3 residues: CASRGNTNQPQHF. CDR3 DNA: TGCGCCAGCAGGGGGAATACCAATCAGCCCCAGCATTTT. The chain links TRBV10-2 to TRBJ1-5; unclear D gene. Deletions cut 6 bases from V and 3 bases from J, with 9 bases between. The CDR3 contains 13 residues. Germline V gene data show CDR1 as WSHSY and CDR2 as SAAADI.

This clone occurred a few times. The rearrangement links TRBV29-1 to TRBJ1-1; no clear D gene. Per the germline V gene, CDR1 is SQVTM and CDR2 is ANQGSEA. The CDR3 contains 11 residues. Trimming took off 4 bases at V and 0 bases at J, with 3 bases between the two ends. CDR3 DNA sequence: TGCAGCGTTGCCCTGAACACTGAAGCTTTCTTT. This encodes CSVALNTEAFF.

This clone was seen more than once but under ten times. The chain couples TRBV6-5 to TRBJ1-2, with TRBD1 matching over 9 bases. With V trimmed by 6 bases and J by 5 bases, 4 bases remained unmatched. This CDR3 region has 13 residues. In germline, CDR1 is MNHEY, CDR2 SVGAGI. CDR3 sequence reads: CASRVDRGYGYTF. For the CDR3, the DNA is TGTGCCAGCAGGGTGGACAGGGGTTATGGCTACACCTTC.

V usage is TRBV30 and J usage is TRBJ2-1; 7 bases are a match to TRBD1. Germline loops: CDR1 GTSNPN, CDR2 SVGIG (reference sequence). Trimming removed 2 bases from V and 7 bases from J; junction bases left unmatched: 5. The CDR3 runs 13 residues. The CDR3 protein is CAWSRAGGNEQFF. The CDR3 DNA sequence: TGTGCCTGGAGTAGGGCAGGGGGTAATGAGCAGTTCTTC.

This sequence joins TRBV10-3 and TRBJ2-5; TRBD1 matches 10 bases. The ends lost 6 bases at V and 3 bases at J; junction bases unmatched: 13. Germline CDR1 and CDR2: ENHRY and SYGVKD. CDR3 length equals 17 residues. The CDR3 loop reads CAIRSPGQGLREETQYF. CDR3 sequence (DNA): TGTGCCATCAGATCCCCGGGACAGGGGCTGCGAGAAGAGACCCAGTACTTC.

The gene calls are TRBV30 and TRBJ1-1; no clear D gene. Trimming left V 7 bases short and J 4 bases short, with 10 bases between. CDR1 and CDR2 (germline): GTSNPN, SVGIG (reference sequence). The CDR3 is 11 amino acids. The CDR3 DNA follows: TGTGCCTCGCAATGGGGCACTGAAGCTTTCTTT. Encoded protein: CASQWGTEAFF.

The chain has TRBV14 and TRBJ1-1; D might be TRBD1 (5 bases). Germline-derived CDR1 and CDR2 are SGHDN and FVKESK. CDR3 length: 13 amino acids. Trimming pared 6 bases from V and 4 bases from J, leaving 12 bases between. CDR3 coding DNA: TGTGCCAGCAGTGTGGCGAGGGGCACTGAAGCTTTCTTT. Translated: CASSVARGTEAFF.

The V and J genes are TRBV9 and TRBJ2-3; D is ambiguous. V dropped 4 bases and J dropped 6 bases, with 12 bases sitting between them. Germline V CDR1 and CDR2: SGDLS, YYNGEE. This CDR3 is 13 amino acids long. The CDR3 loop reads CASSSDPRDTQYF. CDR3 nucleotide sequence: TGTGCCAGCAGCTCCGACCCCAGGGATACGCAGTATTTT. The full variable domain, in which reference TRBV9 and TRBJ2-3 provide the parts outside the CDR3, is DSGVTQTPKHLITATGQRVTLRCSPRSGDLSVYWYQQSLDQGLQFLIQYYNGEERAKGNILERFSAQQFPDLHSELNLSSLELGDSALYFCASSSDPRDTQYFGPGTRLTVL.

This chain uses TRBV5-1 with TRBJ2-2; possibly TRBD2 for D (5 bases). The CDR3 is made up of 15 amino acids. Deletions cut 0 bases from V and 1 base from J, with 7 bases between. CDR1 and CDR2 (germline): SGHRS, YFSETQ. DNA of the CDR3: TGCGCCAGCAGCTTGGAAGCGGTGAACACCGGGGAGCTGTTTTTT. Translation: CASSLEAVNTGELFF.

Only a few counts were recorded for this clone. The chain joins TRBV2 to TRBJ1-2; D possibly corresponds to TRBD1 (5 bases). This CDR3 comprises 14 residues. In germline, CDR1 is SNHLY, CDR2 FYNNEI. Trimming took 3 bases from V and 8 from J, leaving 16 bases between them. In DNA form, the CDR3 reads TGTGCCAGCAGTGATGTGGGGCAGATGATCGGCTACACCTTC. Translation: CASSDVGQMIGYTF.

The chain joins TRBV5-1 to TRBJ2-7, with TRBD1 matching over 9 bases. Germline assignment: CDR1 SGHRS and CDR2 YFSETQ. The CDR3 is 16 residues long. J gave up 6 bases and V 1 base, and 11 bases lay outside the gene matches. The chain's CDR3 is CASSLSGTGTLSEQYF. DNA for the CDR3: TGCGCCAGCAGCTTGTCCGGGACAGGGACCCTCTCCGAGCAGTACTTC.

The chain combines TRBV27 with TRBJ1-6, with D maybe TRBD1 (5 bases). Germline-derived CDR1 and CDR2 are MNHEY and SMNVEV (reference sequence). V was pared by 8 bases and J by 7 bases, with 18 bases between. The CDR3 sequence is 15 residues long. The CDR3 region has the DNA TGTGCCAGCGGATTTCTGCCGAAGGGGAATTCACCCCTCCACTTT. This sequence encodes CASGFLPKGNSPLHF.

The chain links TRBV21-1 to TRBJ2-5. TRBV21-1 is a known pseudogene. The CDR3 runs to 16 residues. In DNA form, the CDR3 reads TGTGCCAGCAGCAAAGATGCGGCAGCGCAGGCGGAGACCCAGTACTTC. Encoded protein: CASSKDAAAQAETQYF.